This is a list of T cell receptor beta chains from one sample in a study of shared clonotypes between healthy human individuals. TCRdb's table, derived via immunoSEQ multiplex PCR, lists solely in-frame clones and lacks some. The table lists about 2,100,000 clones, around 93% of them singletons. Sequenced: naive CD8+ T cells from PBMCs. All receptors come from a young man in good health. Some clones in this sample may be carry-over from other donors' samples. Both conserved end residues are trimmed from each CDR3.

V: TRBV27
J: TRBJ2-7
CDR3: ASSPSRDRGIYEQY

V: TRBV13
J: TRBJ2-7
CDR3: ASSPDRGRHEQY

V: TRBV6-1
J: TRBJ2-7
CDR3: ASSPGPPYEQY

V: TRBV13
J: TRBJ1-2
CDR3: ASSSGSRGYT

V: TRBV25-1
J: TRBJ2-5
CDR3: ASGYWTQY

V: TRBV9
J: TRBJ1-2
CDR3: ASSVLGGTYGYT

V: TRBV28
J: TRBJ2-7
CDR3: ASSSEGKGFEQY

V: TRBV27
J: TRBJ2-5
CDR3: ASSDRQYQETQY

V: TRBV27
J: TRBJ2-7
CDR3: ASSLLGSLRYEQY

V: TRBV19
J: TRBJ2-3
CDR3: ASSIAGVTDTQY

V: TRBV5-8
J: TRBJ2-1
CDR3: ASSPEQF

V: TRBV5-6
J: TRBJ2-7
CDR3: ASSSGRGYEQY

V: TRBV11-2
J: TRBJ2-1
CDR3: ASSPRDGQINEQF

V: TRBV4-1
J: TRBJ2-7
CDR3: ASSRREDGEQY

V: TRBV11-1
J: TRBJ2-1
CDR3: ASSSRTSGSANEQF

V: TRBV28
J: TRBJ1-5
CDR3: ASSGGANSDQPQH

V: TRBV11-2
J: TRBJ2-5
CDR3: ASSLDQGPSQETQY

V: TRBV6-1
J: TRBJ2-1
CDR3: ASSELTGLVDEQF

V: TRBV29-1
J: TRBJ1-1
CDR3: SVVGQGATTLGKLNTEAF

V: TRBV6-5
J: TRBJ1-2
CDR3: ASSPQGAVGYT

V: TRBV27
J: TRBJ2-7
CDR3: ASSFGLNYEQY

V: TRBV19
J: TRBJ2-7
CDR3: ASSMRTDLRSSYEQY

V: TRBV19
J: TRBJ2-7
CDR3: ASSPGRFYEQY

V: TRBV5-4
J: TRBJ1-1
CDR3: ASSLGGRTEAF

V: TRBV5-6
J: TRBJ2-7
CDR3: ASSPAPGAYEQY

V: TRBV5-6
J: TRBJ2-7
CDR3: ASSPQGNEQY

V: TRBV4-3
J: TRBJ2-7
CDR3: ASSQRLATNYEQY

V: TRBV19
J: TRBJ2-5
CDR3: ASTGQETQY

V: TRBV7-9
J: TRBJ2-7
CDR3: ASSLNAQAGDGGEQY

V: TRBV7-2
J: TRBJ2-7
CDR3: ASSLATSGSYEQY